This T cell receptor (beta chain) was documented in a study of Graves' ophthalmopathy and Graves' hyperthyroidism. As for the study in general: The blood sample was drawn at first diagnosis and before any treatment.

CDR3 regions of TCR beta were amplified from RNA transcripts. HTBI primers were employed in first-round RT-PCR, then a second-round multiplex PCR followed. TCRdb recomputed calls from the multiplex PCR reads with MiXCR, one row per CDR3 protein. The sample includes about 400,000 distinct CDR3 sequences, 15% to 20% of them seen just once. Trimming pared 1 base from V and 3 bases from J, leaving 13 bases between. Germline V lookup: CDR1 SGHTA, CDR2 FQGNSA. The CDR3 runs to 15 residues. As the starting material, over 9 ml of fresh peripheral blood yielded the PBMCs. General observations from the study: Most thyroid clonotypes expanded beyond 0.001 frequency were also found in blood.

The table lists this clonotype with many counts. Its antigen is not identified. The sequence derives from a woman aged 18-29 years with Graves' ophthalmopathy. The V call is TRBV7-2, the J call TRBJ2-7; possibly TRBD1 for D (5 bases). Sequencing was performed on peripheral blood. The CDR3 bases are TGTGCCAGCAGCTTAGGAGCCGGACACTTCTACGAGCAGTACTTC. The encoded protein is CASSLGAGHFYEQYF.